This TCR beta chain was identified during a study of beta chain features in type 1 diabetes. Study summary: Cell yields, gender and age were comparable in patients and healthy donors.

Sequencing targeted expressed TCRB transcripts, as all isolated RNA had been reverse transcribed. Some clones are missing from TCRdb's copy, which holds only in-frame ones; the method was immunoSEQ multiplex PCR. In the table there are 200,000 to 250,000 clones, roughly 14% of which are singletons. Trimming left V 0 bases short and J 6 bases short, with 15 bases between. Germline CDR1 reads SGHRS; CDR2 reads YFSETQ. This CDR3 has 15 amino acids. The chain joins TRBV5-1 to TRBJ1-1; D possibly corresponds to TRBD1 (5 bases). What was sequenced was naive CD4+ T cells from blood. This sequence originates from a woman aged 40 to 55 in good health. CDR3 loop: CASSLVRGLGSEAFF. The CDR3 nucleotides are TGCGCCAGCAGCTTGGTGCGGGGACTTGGCTCTGAAGCTTTCTTT.